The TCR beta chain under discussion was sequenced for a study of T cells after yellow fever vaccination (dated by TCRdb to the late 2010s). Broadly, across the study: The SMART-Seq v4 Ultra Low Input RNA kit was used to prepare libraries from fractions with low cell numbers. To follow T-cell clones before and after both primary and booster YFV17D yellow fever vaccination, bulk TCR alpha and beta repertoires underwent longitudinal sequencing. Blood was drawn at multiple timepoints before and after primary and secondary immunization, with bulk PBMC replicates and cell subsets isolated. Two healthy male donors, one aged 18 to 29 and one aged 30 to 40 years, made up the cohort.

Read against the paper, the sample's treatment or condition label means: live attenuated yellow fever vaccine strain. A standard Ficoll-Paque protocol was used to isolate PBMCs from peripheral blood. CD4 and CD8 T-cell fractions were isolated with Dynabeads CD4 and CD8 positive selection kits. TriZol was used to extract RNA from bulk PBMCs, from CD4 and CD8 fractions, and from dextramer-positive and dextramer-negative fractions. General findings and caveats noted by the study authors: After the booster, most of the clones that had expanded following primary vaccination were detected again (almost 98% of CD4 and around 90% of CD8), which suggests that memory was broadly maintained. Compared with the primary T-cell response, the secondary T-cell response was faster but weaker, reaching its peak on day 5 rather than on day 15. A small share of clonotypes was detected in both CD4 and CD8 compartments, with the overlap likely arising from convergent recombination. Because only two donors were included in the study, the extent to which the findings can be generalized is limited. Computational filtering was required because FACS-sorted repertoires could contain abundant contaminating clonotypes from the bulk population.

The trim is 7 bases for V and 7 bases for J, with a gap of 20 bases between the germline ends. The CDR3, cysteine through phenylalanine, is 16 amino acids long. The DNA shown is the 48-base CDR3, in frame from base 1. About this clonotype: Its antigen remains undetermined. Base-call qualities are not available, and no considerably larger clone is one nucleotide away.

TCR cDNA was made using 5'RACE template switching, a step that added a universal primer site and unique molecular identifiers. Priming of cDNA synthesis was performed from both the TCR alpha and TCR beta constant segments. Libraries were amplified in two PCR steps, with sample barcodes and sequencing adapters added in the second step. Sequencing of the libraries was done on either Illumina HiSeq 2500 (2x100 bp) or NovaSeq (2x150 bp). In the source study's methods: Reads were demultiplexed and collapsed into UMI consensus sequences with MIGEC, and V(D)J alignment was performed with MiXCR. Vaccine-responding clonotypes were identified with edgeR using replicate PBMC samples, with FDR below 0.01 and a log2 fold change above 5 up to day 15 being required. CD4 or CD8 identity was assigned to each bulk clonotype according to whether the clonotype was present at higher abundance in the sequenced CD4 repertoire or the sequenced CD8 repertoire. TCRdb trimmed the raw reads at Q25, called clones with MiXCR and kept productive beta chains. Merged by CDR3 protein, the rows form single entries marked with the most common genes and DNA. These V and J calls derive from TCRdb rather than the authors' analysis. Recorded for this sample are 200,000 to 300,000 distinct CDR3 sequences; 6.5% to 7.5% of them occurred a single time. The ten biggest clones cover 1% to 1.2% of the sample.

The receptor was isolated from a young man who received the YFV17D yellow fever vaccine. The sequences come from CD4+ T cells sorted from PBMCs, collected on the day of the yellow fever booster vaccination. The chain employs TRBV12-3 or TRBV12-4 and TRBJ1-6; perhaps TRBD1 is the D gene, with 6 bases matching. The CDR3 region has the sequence CASTDRGRGQNSPLHF. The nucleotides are TGTGCCAGCACCGATCGTGGCAGGGGTCAGAATTCACCCCTCCACTTT.